The clone carrying this T cell receptor beta chain was seen a handful of times. The record originates from a study of CD8+ T cells in alopecia areata. Following extraction, RNA underwent reverse transcription to cDNA, which served as the sequencing template. Only in-frame clones appear in the TCRdb table, and some are missing; sequencing was by immunoSEQ multiplex PCR. The sample contains some 130,000 clones, about 60% of which appear only once. CDR1 is SQVTM, CDR2 ANQGSEA, per germline. This CDR3 has 12 amino acids. Specimen: CD4+ T cells sorted from blood, collected at week 0. V and J are TRBV29-1 and TRBJ1-2, with 9 bases matching TRBD1. The source of this sequence is a human donor with alopecia areata. DNA of the CDR3: TGCCTAGTTTGGACAGGGGAAGGCGGCTACACCTTC. It specifies CLVWTGEGGYTF.